The TCR beta chain under discussion was sequenced for a study of blood T cell repertoires in COVID-19. About the research overall: The United States, Italy and Spain provided the acute and convalescent COVID-19 samples. Sample material is recorded as cDNA or gDNA derived from T cells, B-cell-depleted T cells, or PBMCs.

Per the germline V gene, CDR1 is MNHEY and CDR2 is SVGEGT. The CDR3 runs to 14 residues. V lost 0 bases and J lost 1, with 4 bases in between. Source study methods: The authors estimated nucleated cell counts from reference gene primer amplification. Clones were read by immunoSEQ multiplex PCR, and TCRdb kept only the in-frame ones, dropping some. The V and J calls and the clone size are those of that table, but D and trimming were determined from the DNA. Found here are roughly 260,000 clones, about nine tenths of them singletons; the top ten hold roughly 3.7%. This receptor was obtained from a woman in her thirties or forties with acute or convalescent COVID-19. The material sequenced was peripheral blood. V is TRBV6-2 or TRBV6-3 and J is TRBJ1-5, with no clear D. CDR3 sequence reads: CASSYSQSNQPQHF. For the CDR3, the DNA is TGTGCCAGCAGTTACTCCCAAAGCAATCAGCCCCAGCATTTT.